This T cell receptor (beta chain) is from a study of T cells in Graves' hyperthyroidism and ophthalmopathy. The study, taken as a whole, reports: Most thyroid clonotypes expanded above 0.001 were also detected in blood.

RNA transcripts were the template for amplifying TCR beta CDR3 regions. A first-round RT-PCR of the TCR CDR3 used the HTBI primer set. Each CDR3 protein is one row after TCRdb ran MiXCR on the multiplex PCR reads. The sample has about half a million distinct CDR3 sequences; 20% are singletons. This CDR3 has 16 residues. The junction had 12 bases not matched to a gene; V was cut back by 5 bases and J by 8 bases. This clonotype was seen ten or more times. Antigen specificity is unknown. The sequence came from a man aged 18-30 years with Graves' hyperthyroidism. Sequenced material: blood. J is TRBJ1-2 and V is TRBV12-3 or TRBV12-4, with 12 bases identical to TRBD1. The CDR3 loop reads CASSPHPGQGARGYTF. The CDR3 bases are TGTGCCAGCAGTCCACACCCGGGACAGGGGGCGCGAGGCTACACCTTC.